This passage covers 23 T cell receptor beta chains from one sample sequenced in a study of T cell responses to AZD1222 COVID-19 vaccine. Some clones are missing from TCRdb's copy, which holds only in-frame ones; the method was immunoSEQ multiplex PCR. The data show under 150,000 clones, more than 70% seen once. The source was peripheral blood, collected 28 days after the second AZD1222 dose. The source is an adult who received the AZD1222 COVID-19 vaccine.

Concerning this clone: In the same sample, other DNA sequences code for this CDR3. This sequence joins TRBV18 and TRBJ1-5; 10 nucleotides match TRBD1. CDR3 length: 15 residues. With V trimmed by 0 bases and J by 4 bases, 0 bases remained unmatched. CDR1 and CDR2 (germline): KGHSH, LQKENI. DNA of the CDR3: TGTGCCAGCTCACCACCGGGACAGGGGAATCAGCCCCAGCATTTT. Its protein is CASSPPGQGNQPQHF.

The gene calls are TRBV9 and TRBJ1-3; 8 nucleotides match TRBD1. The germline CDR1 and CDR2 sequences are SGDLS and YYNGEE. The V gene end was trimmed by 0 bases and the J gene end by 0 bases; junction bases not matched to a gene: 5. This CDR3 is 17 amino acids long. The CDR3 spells CASSVVAGGASGNTIYF. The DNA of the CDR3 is TGTGCCAGCAGCGTAGTGGCAGGGGGCGCCTCTGGAAACACCATATATTTT. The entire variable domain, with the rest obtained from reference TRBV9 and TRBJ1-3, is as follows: DSGVTQTPKHLITATGQRVTLRCSPRSGDLSVYWYQQSLDQGLQFLIQYYNGEERAKGNILERFSAQQFPDLHSELNLSSLELGDSALYFCASSVVAGGASGNTIYFGEGSWLTVV.

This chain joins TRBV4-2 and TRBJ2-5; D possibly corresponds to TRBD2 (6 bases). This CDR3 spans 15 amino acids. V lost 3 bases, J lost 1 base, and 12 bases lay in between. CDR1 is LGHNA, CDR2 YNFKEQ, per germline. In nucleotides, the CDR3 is TGTGCCAGCAGCCAGCCCACAGCGGGCCAAGAGACCCAGTACTTC. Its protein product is CASSQPTAGQETQYF.

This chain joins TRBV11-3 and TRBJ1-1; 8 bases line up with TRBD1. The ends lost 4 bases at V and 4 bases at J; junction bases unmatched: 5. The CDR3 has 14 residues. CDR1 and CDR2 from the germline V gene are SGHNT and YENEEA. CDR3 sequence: CASSSQGGSTEAFF. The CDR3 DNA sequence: TGTGCCAGCAGCTCACAGGGGGGGAGCACTGAAGCTTTCTTT. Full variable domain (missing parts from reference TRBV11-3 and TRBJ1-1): EAGVVQSPRYKIIEKKQPVAFWCNPISGHNTLYWYLQNLGQGPELLIRYENEEAVDDSQLPKDRFSAERLKGVDSTLKIQPAELGDSAVYLCASSSQGGSTEAFFGQGTRLTVV.

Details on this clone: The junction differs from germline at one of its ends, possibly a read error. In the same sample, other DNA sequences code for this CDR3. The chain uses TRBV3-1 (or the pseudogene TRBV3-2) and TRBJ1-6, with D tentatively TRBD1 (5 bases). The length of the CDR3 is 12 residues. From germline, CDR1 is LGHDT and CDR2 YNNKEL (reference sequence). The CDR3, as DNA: TGTGCCAGCAGCCAAACGGGCGGCAGGGCCTATTTT. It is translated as CASSQTGGRAYF.

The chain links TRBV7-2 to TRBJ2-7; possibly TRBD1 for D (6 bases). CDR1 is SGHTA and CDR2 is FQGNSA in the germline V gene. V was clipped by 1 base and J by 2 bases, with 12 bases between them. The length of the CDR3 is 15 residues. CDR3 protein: CASSLGPDRPYEQYF. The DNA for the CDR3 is TGTGCCAGCAGCTTAGGTCCGGACAGACCCTACGAGCAGTACTTC.

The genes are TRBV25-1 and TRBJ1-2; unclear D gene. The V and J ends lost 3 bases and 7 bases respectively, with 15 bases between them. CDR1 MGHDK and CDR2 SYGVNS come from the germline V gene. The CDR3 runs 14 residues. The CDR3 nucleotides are TGTGCCAGCAGTGAGGGCTGGGTTAAAGGTGGCTACACCTTC. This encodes CASSEGWVKGGYTF.

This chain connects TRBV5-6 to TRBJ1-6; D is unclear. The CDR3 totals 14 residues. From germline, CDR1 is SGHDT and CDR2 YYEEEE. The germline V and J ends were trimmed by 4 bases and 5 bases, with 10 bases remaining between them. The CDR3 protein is CASSPTPDNSPLHF. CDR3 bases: TGTGCCAGCAGCCCCACACCCGATAATTCACCCCTCCACTTT.

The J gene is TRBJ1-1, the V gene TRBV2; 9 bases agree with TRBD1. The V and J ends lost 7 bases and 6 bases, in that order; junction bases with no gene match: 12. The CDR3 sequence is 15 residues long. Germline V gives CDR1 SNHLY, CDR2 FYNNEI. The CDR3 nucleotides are TGTGCCAGCACTAATCCGGGACAGGGTAACGCTGAAGCTTTCTTT. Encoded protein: CASTNPGQGNAEAFF.

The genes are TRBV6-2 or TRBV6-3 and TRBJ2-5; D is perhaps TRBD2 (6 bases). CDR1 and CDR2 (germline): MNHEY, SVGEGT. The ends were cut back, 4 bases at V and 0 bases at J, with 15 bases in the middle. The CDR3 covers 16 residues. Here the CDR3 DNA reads TGTGCCAGCAGTTTCCCCCCGGGAGCGTACCAAGAGACCCAGTACTTC. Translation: CASSFPPGAYQETQYF.

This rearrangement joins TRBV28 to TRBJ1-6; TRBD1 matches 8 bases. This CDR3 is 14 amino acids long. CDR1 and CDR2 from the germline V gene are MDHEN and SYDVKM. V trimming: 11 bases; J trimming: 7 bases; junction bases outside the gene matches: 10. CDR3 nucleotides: TGTGCCCTCCGCGCAGGGGGCATGAATTCACCCCTCCACTTT. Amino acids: CALRAGGMNSPLHF.

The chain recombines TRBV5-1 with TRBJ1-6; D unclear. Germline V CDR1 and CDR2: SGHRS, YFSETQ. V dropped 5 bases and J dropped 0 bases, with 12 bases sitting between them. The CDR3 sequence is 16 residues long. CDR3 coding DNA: TGCGCCAGCAGACCGGAAACGGGCTCCTATAATTCACCCCTCCACTTT. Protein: CASRPETGSYNSPLHF.

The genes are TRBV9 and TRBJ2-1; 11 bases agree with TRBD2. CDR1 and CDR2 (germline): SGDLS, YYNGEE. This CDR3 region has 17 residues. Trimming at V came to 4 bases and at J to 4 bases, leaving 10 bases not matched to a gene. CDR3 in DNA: TGTGCCAGCAGCCCACGACTAGCGGGGAATCAGTACAATGAGCAGTTCTTC. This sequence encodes CASSPRLAGNQYNEQFF.

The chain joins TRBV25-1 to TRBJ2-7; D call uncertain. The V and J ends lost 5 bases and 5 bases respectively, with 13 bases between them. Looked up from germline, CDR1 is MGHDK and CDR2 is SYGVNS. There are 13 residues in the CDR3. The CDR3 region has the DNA TGTGCCAGCAGTACGGGTTTGGAGAACGAGCAGTACTTC. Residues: CASSTGLENEQYF.

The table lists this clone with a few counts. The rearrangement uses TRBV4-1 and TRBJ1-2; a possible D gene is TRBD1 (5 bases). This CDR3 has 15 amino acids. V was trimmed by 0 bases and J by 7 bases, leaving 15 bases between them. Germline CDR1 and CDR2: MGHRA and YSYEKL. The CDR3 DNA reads TGCGCCAGCAGCCAAGATGGTCAGGGAGGTACTGGCTACACCTTC. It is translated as CASSQDGQGGTGYTF.

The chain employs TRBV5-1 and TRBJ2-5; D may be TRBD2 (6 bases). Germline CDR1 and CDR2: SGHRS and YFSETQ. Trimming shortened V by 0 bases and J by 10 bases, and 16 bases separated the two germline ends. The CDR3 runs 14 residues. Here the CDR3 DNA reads TGCGCCAGCAGCTTGGATGCCCAATGGGGGGTCCAGTACTTC. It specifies CASSLDAQWGVQYF.

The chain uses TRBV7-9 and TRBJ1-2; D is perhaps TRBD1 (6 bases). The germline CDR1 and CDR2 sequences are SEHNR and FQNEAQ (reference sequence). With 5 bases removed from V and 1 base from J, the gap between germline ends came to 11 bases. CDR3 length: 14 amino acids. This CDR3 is CASSVGQSNYGYTF. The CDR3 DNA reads TGTGCCAGCAGCGTAGGACAGAGTAACTATGGCTACACCTTC.

The CDR3 loop is CASSGWSGAVYEQYF. The CDR3 bases are TGCGCCAGCAGCGGTTGGTCAGGGGCAGTCTACGAGCAGTACTTC. V is TRBV10-2 and J is TRBJ2-7; D is perhaps TRBD1 (6 bases). Trimming removed 6 bases from V and 3 bases from J, with 18 bases in between. Germline CDR1 WSHSY, CDR2 SAAADI. This CDR3 has 15 residues.

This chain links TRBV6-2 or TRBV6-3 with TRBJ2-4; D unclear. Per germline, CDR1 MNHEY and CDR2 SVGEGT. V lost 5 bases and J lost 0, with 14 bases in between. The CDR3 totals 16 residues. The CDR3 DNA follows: TGTGCCAGCAGTGGGCCAGGTGGGGTAGCCAAAAACATTCAGTACTTC. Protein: CASSGPGGVAKNIQYF.

The CDR3 sequence: CASSGLAEKTQYF. In DNA, the CDR3 is TGTGCCAGCAGCGGACTAGCGGAGAAGACCCAGTACTTC. The chain combines TRBV12-3 or TRBV12-4 with TRBJ2-5; 10 bases match TRBD2. The ends lost 6 bases at V and 6 bases at J; junction bases unmatched: 4. The CDR3 extends over 13 amino acids.

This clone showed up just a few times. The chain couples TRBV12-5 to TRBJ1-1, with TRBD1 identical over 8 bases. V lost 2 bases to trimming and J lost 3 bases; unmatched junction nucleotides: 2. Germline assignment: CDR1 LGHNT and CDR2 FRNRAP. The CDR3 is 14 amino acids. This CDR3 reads CASGLQGADTEAFF. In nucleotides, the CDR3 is TGTGCTAGTGGTTTGCAGGGGGCGGACACTGAAGCTTTCTTT.

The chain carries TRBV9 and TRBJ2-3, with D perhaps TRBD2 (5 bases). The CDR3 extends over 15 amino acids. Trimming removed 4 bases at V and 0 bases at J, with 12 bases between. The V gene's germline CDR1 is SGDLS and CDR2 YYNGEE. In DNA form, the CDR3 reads TGTGCCAGCAGCCCAGGAGGCGTTAGCACAGATACGCAGTATTTT. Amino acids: CASSPGGVSTDTQYF.

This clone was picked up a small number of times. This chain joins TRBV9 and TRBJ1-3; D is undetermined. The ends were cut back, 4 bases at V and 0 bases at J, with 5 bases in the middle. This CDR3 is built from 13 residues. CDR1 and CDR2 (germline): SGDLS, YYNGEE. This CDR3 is CASSHNSGNTIYF. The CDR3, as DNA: TGTGCCAGCAGCCATAACTCTGGAAACACCATATATTTT.